These 15 T cell receptor beta chains were sequenced from one sample in a study of T-cell memory formation after mild COVID-19. TCRdb itself ran the 5' RACE reads through MiXCR, one entry per CDR3 protein. Of roughly 620,000 distinct CDR3 sequences detected, roughly 18% appear once; the ten largest clones hold about 12%. Sequenced: PBMCs or a T cell subset sorted from them (not recorded which). The receptors derive from an adult woman who had mild COVID-19 (a few samples of this study predate the infection). Cell type and time point are not known.

This clonotype has more than one count but fewer than ten. This chain joins TRBV29-1 and TRBJ2-2; the D call may be TRBD1 or TRBD2 (5 bases each). The CDR3 totals 14 residues. Germline V lookup: CDR1 SQVTM, CDR2 ANQGSEA. Trimming cost V 4 bases and J 1 base, with 10 bases left between them. CDR3: CSVGGRWNTGELFF. The CDR3 DNA reads as TGCAGCGTTGGGGGACGGTGGAACACCGGGGAGCTGTTTTTT.

The chain is built from TRBV7-6 and TRBJ2-5, with 12 bases matching TRBD2. The CDR3 extends over 17 amino acids. With 5 bases clipped from V and 5 bases from J, the junction kept 12 bases outside the gene matches. Per germline, CDR1 SGHVS and CDR2 FNYEAQ. The CDR3 nucleotides read TGTGCCAGCAGCAAGCAGCTAGCGGGAGGGCTCACGGAGACCCAGTACTTC. The encoded protein is CASSKQLAGGLTETQYF.

This chain uses TRBV11-1 with TRBJ1-1; perhaps TRBD1 as D (6 bases). Trimming cost V 4 bases and J 2 bases, with 17 bases left between them. The CDR3 sequence is 16 residues long. Germline values: CDR1 SGHAT, CDR2 FQDESV (reference sequence). The CDR3 loop reads CASSYYLDSSNTEAFF. CDR3 nucleotide sequence: TGTGCCAGCAGCTATTACTTGGACAGCTCTAACACTGAAGCTTTCTTT.

The chain joins TRBV30 to TRBJ2-7, with a weak D call TRBD1 (5 bases). The CDR3 runs to 14 residues. Germline V gives CDR1 GTSNPN, CDR2 SVGIG (reference sequence). Trimming stripped 3 bases from V and 0 bases from J, with 12 bases between. CDR3 DNA sequence: TGTGCCTGGAGGGGGCCAGAGAGCTCCTACGAGCAGTACTTC. Its translation: CAWRGPESSYEQYF.

This clonotype was detected only a few times. The rearrangement joins TRBV29-1 to TRBJ2-3; 13 nucleotides line up with TRBD2. The V gene's germline CDR1 is SQVTM and CDR2 ANQGSEA. V shed 7 bases and J 6 bases; nucleotides not matched to a gene: 7. The CDR3 is 14 residues long. CDR3 amino acids: CSGTSGSDLDTQYF. Here the CDR3 DNA reads TGCAGCGGGACTAGCGGGAGTGATTTGGATACGCAGTATTTT.

This clonotype has just a few counts. The J gene is TRBJ2-3, the V gene TRBV7-6; a possible D gene is TRBD1 (6 bases). Germline V gene sequence: CDR1 SGHVS, CDR2 FNYEAQ. The CDR3 is 15 residues long. V was pared by 4 bases and J by 2 bases, with 13 bases between. The CDR3 loop reads CASSSRQAPTDTQYF. CDR3 in DNA: TGTGCCAGCAGCTCTCGACAGGCCCCCACAGATACGCAGTATTTT. Full variable domain (missing parts from reference TRBV7-6 and TRBJ2-3): GAGVSQSPRYKVTKRGQDVALRCDPISGHVSLYWYRQALGQGPEFLTYFNYEAQQDKSGLPNDRFSAERPEGSISTLTIQRTEQRDSAMYRCASSSRQAPTDTQYFGPGTRLTVL.

J is TRBJ2-7 and V is TRBV3-1; 7 bases map to TRBD1. The CDR3 loop spans 14 amino acids. V shed 1 base and J 3 bases; nucleotides not matched to a gene: 3. Germline values: CDR1 LGHDT, CDR2 YNNKEL (reference sequence). CDR3 protein: CASSQVGTVYEQYF. Written as DNA, the CDR3 is TGTGCCAGCAGCCAAGTGGGGACAGTCTACGAGCAGTACTTC.

This clonotype appeared a few times. This rearrangement joins TRBV7-3 to TRBJ1-6; maybe TRBD1 (5 bases). The CDR3 is made up of 15 amino acids. CDR1 is SGHTA, CDR2 FQGTGA, per germline. Trimming shortened V by 1 base and J by 5 bases, and 9 bases separated the two germline ends. For the CDR3, the DNA is TGTGCCAGCAGCTTAAGTCAAGGGGATAATTCACCCCTCCACTTT. As protein: CASSLSQGDNSPLHF.

In its sample, this clonotype was seen a few times. This chain joins TRBV10-2 and TRBJ2-5, with TRBD2 matching over 7 bases. The length of the CDR3 is 13 residues. CDR1 and CDR2 from the germline V gene are WSHSY and SAAADI. Losses at the gene ends were 8 bases for V and 3 bases for J; bases not matched to a gene: 6. CDR3 amino acids: CASAGLEEETQYF. CDR3 sequence (DNA): TGCGCCAGCGCCGGACTAGAAGAAGAGACCCAGTACTTC.

In this sample, this clonotype turned up a few times. The V and J genes are TRBV6-5 and TRBJ2-7; 10 positions match TRBD1. Germline V gene data show CDR1 as MNHEY and CDR2 as SVGAGI. This CDR3 is built from 14 residues. V shed 6 bases, J shed 2 bases, and the junction held 4 bases outside the gene matches. The CDR3, as DNA: TGTGCCAGCAGGCGAGGACAGGGGGCCTACGAGCAGTACTTC. It yields the protein CASRRGQGAYEQYF.

The V gene is TRBV7-2, the J gene TRBJ2-3; 12 bases map to TRBD2. V was clipped by 5 bases and J by 4 bases; unmatched bases: 13. The CDR3 runs to 18 residues. Looked up from germline, CDR1 is SGHTA and CDR2 is FQGNSA. In DNA, the CDR3 is TGTGCCAGCAGCCTAACCCACCGGCTAGCGGGAGGGCCAGATACGCAGTATTTT. Translating gives CASSLTHRLAGGPDTQYF.

This chain links TRBV18 with TRBJ1-5; D is unresolved. V lost 1 base, J lost 0 bases, and 10 bases lay in between. Germline V gene sequence: CDR1 KGHSH, CDR2 LQKENI. The CDR3 contains 16 residues. In nucleotides, the CDR3 is TGTGCCAGCTCACCACGGTCAAATTATAGCAATCAGCCCCAGCATTTT. Its translation: CASSPRSNYSNQPQHF.

The rearrangement links TRBV7-2 to TRBJ2-1; 10 bases map to TRBD2. Germline V gene lookup returns CDR1 SGHTA and CDR2 FQGNSA. J was trimmed by 0 bases and V by 3 bases; bases with no gene match: 5. This CDR3 is 17 amino acids long. The CDR3 loop is CASSFPLAGVSYNEQFF. DNA of the CDR3: TGTGCCAGCAGCTTCCCTCTAGCGGGAGTCTCCTACAATGAGCAGTTCTTC.

This chain uses TRBV3-1 with TRBJ2-1; D is possibly TRBD1 (6 bases). The CDR3 is 13 residues long. CDR1 and CDR2 (germline): LGHDT, YNNKEL (reference sequence). The germline V and J ends were trimmed by 3 bases and 7 bases, with 10 bases remaining between them. The CDR3 reads CASSHNRVNEQFF. DNA of the CDR3: TGTGCCAGCAGCCATAACAGGGTAAATGAGCAGTTCTTC.

This clonotype showed up just a few times. The J gene is TRBJ2-1, the V gene TRBV9; TRBD1 is a possible D gene (5 bases). The CDR3 totals 15 residues. The germline V and J ends were trimmed by 2 bases and 0 bases, with 9 bases remaining between them. The germline CDR1 and CDR2 sequences are SGDLS and YYNGEE. The CDR3 bases are TGTGCCAGCAGCGTTGACAGCTACTCCTACAATGAGCAGTTCTTC. Translation: CASSVDSYSYNEQFF.